Listed below are T cell receptor beta chains from one sample, sequenced in a study of blood T cell repertoires in COVID-19. Produced via immunoSEQ multiplex PCR; TCRdb's table is partial and in-frame only. This table holds about 74,000 clones, 90% found once. The sequenced sample consisted of peripheral blood. Receptors originate from a human donor in a cohort sampled during active COVID-19. Each CDR3 is given with its conserved first and last residue. D genes are given only for firm matches. Only some rows state a clone size, as once, few, many or a class for expanded clones.

V gene: TRBV7-2; clone size: NA; J gene: TRBJ2-5; D gene: NA; CDR3 DNA: TGTGCCAGCGGGGCGCTAGCGCAAGAGACCCAGTACTTC; CDR3 protein: CASGALAQETQYF
V gene: TRBV28; clone size: NA; J gene: TRBJ1-6; D gene: TRBD1; CDR3 DNA: TGTGCCAGCAGCCCGCACAGGGGTGGGTTCTCCTATAATTCACCCCTCCACTTT; CDR3 protein: CASSPHRGGFSYNSPLHF
V gene: TRBV23-1; clone size: once; J gene: TRBJ2-7; D gene: TRBD1; CDR3 DNA: TGCGCCAGCAGTCAATCGAAGGGGGCAGTCTACGAGCAGTACTTC; CDR3 protein: CASSQSKGAVYEQYF
V gene: TRBV5-6; clone size: NA; J gene: TRBJ2-7; D gene: NA; CDR3 DNA: TGTGCCAGCAGTTCCACCACCCGGGACACCTCCTACGAGCAGTACTTC; CDR3 protein: CASSSTTRDTSYEQYF
V gene: TRBV7-9; clone size: NA; J gene: TRBJ2-2; D gene: TRBD2; CDR3 DNA: TGTGCCAGCAGCCCCCCGGGGGGGCGGGACCCGCCGAACACCGGGGAGCTGTTTTTT; CDR3 protein: CASSPPGGRDPPNTGELFF
V gene: TRBV4-2; clone size: NA; J gene: TRBJ2-3; D gene: NA; CDR3 DNA: TGTGCCAGCAGCCAAGGGTGGAGCAGGGGATTGGGAGATACGCAGTATTTT; CDR3 protein: CASSQGWSRGLGDTQYF
V gene: TRBV15; clone size: NA; J gene: TRBJ1-4; D gene: NA; CDR3 DNA: TGTGCCACCAGCAGAGAATTGATTTATGGCAGGGATGAAAAACTGTTTTTT; CDR3 protein: CATSRELIYGRDEKLFF
V gene: TRBV11-1; clone size: NA; J gene: TRBJ1-6; D gene: TRBD1; CDR3 DNA: TGTGCCAGCAGCTTGGGGACAGGGAGGAGTTCACCCCTCCACTTT; CDR3 protein: CASSLGTGRSSPLHF
V gene: TRBV25-1; clone size: once; J gene: TRBJ2-5; D gene: TRBD1; CDR3 DNA: TGTGCCAGCAGTCCATCCAGGGGGTCGGAGACCCAGTACTTC; CDR3 protein: CASSPSRGSETQYF
V gene: TRBV9; clone size: once; J gene: TRBJ2-5; D gene: NA; CDR3 DNA: TGTGCCAGCAGCGTAGGAGGAGGGGTCCAAGAGACCCAGTACTTC; CDR3 protein: CASSVGGGVQETQYF
V gene: TRBV5-1; clone size: NA; J gene: TRBJ1-3; D gene: TRBD1; CDR3 DNA: TGCGCCAGCAGCTCGACAGGGGCCAGCTCTGGAAACACCATATATTTT; CDR3 protein: CASSSTGASSGNTIYF
V gene: TRBV28; clone size: once; J gene: TRBJ1-1; D gene: NA; CDR3 DNA: TGTGCCAGCAGTCCTCAATCAGGGTTTCCCACTGAAGCTTTCTTT; CDR3 protein: CASSPQSGFPTEAFF
V gene: TRBV30; clone size: NA; J gene: TRBJ2-7; D gene: NA; CDR3 DNA: TGTGCCTGGAGTGTACCCCGACTGGACGAGCAGTACTTC; CDR3 protein: CAWSVPRLDEQYF
V gene: TRBV5-1; clone size: NA; J gene: TRBJ2-1; D gene: NA; CDR3 DNA: TGCGCCAGCAGCTTTCAGGGGTCCTACAATGAGCAGTTCTTC; CDR3 protein: CASSFQGSYNEQFF
V gene: TRBV30; clone size: NA; J gene: TRBJ1-5; D gene: NA; CDR3 DNA: TGTGCCTGGAGCGGGGGTCGGGATAGCAATCAGCCCCAGCATTTT; CDR3 protein: CAWSGGRDSNQPQHF
V gene: TRBV11-2; clone size: NA; J gene: TRBJ2-3; D gene: NA; CDR3 DNA: TGTGCCAGCAGCTTAGAATTTTCGACAGATACGCAGTATTTT; CDR3 protein: CASSLEFSTDTQYF
V gene: TRBV19; clone size: NA; J gene: TRBJ2-5; D gene: NA; CDR3 DNA: TGTGCCAGTACCACCGGCCGGGGACAACAAGAGACCCAGTACTTC; CDR3 protein: CASTTGRGQQETQYF
V gene: TRBV7-9; clone size: NA; J gene: TRBJ2-2; D gene: NA; CDR3 DNA: TGTGCCAGAAGTGGGGGGAAGAACACCGGGGAGCTGTTTTTT; CDR3 protein: CARSGGKNTGELFF
V gene: TRBV6-6; clone size: NA; J gene: TRBJ1-5; D gene: NA; CDR3 DNA: TGTGCCAGCAGCTTGCGCGGGGATGGGCAGCCCCAGCATTTT; CDR3 protein: CASSLRGDGQPQHF
V gene: TRBV9; clone size: NA; J gene: TRBJ1-1; D gene: TRBD1; CDR3 DNA: TGTGCCAGCAGATCGACAGGGCTCCTACTAACCTTT; CDR3 protein: CASRSTGLLLTF
V gene: TRBV24-1; clone size: few; J gene: TRBJ2-1; D gene: NA; CDR3 DNA: TGTGCCACCAGTGATTTGGGAGGGTGGAATGAGCAGTTCTTC; CDR3 protein: CATSDLGGWNEQFF
V gene: TRBV6-6; clone size: few; J gene: TRBJ1-3; D gene: TRBD1; CDR3 DNA: TGTGCCAGTAACAGGGGGACCACAGGAAACACCATATATTTT; CDR3 protein: CASNRGTTGNTIYF
V gene: TRBV5-6; clone size: few; J gene: TRBJ2-7; D gene: NA; CDR3 DNA: TGTGCCAGCAGCTTTGTCGGGGAGCAGTACTTC; CDR3 protein: CASSFVGEQYF
V gene: TRBV4-2; clone size: NA; J gene: TRBJ1-4; D gene: NA; CDR3 DNA: TGTGCCAGCAGCCAATTGGACAGATTCCTGTTTTTT; CDR3 protein: CASSQLDRFLFF
V gene: TRBV7-2; clone size: NA; J gene: TRBJ2-7; D gene: TRBD2; CDR3 DNA: TGTGCCAGCAGCTTAGAGTCGCTAGCGGGAGGTACCTACGAGCAGTACTTC; CDR3 protein: CASSLESLAGGTYEQYF
V gene: TRBV5-4; clone size: NA; J gene: TRBJ2-7; D gene: TRBD1; CDR3 DNA: TGTGCCAGCAGCGCCAGCGACAGGGCGAAGGTCGAGCAGTACTTC; CDR3 protein: CASSASDRAKVEQYF
V gene: TRBV7-3; clone size: NA; J gene: TRBJ2-2; D gene: TRBD2; CDR3 DNA: TGTGCCAGCAGCTTAGATGGCGGGAGTTTGGGAACCGGGGAGCTGTTTTTT; CDR3 protein: CASSLDGGSLGTGELFF
V gene: TRBV30; clone size: NA; J gene: TRBJ2-7; D gene: TRBD2; CDR3 DNA: TGTGCCTGGAGTTCATGGGGGGGCTACGAGCAGTACTTC; CDR3 protein: CAWSSWGGYEQYF
V gene: TRBV6-2/TRBV6-3; clone size: NA; J gene: TRBJ1-2; D gene: NA; CDR3 DNA: TGTGCCAGCAACCCGGGAGGTTATGGCTACACCTTC; CDR3 protein: CASNPGGYGYTF
V gene: TRBV6-2/TRBV6-3; clone size: NA; J gene: TRBJ2-5; D gene: TRBD1; CDR3 DNA: TGTGCCAGCAGTCCCACTCGGACAGGGTATCAAGAGACCCAGTACTTC; CDR3 protein: CASSPTRTGYQETQYF
V gene: TRBV28; clone size: NA; J gene: TRBJ2-2; D gene: NA; CDR3 DNA: TGTGCCAGCAGTTTAATCGCAGGCACCGGGGAGCTGTTTTTT; CDR3 protein: CASSLIAGTGELFF
V gene: TRBV18; clone size: NA; J gene: TRBJ2-5; D gene: TRBD1; CDR3 DNA: TGTGCCAGCTCACCCATGGACAGGGGGCGAGCAGAGACCCAGTACTTC; CDR3 protein: CASSPMDRGRAETQYF
V gene: TRBV5-6; clone size: NA; J gene: TRBJ1-4; D gene: NA; CDR3 DNA: TGTGCCAGCAGCTTGGGCCCCGGGGGGCCCAATGAAAAACTGTTTTTT; CDR3 protein: CASSLGPGGPNEKLFF
V gene: TRBV7-2; clone size: once; J gene: TRBJ1-3; D gene: TRBD1; CDR3 DNA: TGTGCCAGCAGCTTAGCGCGGACAGGGGGCAACACCATATATTTT; CDR3 protein: CASSLARTGGNTIYF
V gene: TRBV19; clone size: NA; J gene: TRBJ2-2; D gene: TRBD2; CDR3 DNA: TGTGCCAGTAGTATTCTAGGACTAGCGGGAAACACCGGGGAGCTGTTTTTT; CDR3 protein: CASSILGLAGNTGELFF
V gene: TRBV10-3; clone size: NA; J gene: TRBJ1-1; D gene: TRBD1; CDR3 DNA: TGTGCCATCAGTGAGGGGGGACAGGGGAACACTGAAGCTTTCTTT; CDR3 protein: CAISEGGQGNTEAFF
V gene: TRBV10-3; clone size: NA; J gene: TRBJ1-1; D gene: NA; CDR3 DNA: TGTGCCATCAGTGAAGGTGGGGGGAGTATGAACACTGAAGCTTTCTTT; CDR3 protein: CAISEGGGSMNTEAFF
V gene: TRBV30; clone size: NA; J gene: TRBJ1-1; D gene: NA; CDR3 DNA: TGTGCCTGGAGTGTCGGGGTATACGGCAGATTGAACACTGAAGCTTTCTTT; CDR3 protein: CAWSVGVYGRLNTEAFF
V gene: TRBV7-8; clone size: NA; J gene: TRBJ1-2; D gene: NA; CDR3 DNA: TGTGCCAGCAGCTTGGGAGGAGAAGGCTACACCTTC; CDR3 protein: CASSLGGEGYTF
V gene: TRBV29-1; clone size: NA; J gene: TRBJ2-5; D gene: TRBD1; CDR3 DNA: TGCAGCGCTCTCTCCTCCAGGGGGACAGGGGGCCCGGAGGAGACCCAGTACTTC; CDR3 protein: CSALSSRGTGGPEETQYF
V gene: TRBV4-3; clone size: NA; J gene: TRBJ2-7; D gene: TRBD1; CDR3 DNA: TGCGCCAGCAGCCAAGCAAGAACTGGGGACAGCTTCTACGAGCAGTACTTC; CDR3 protein: CASSQARTGDSFYEQYF
V gene: TRBV15; clone size: NA; J gene: TRBJ2-1; D gene: TRBD1; CDR3 DNA: TGTGCCACCAGCAGCCTACAGGGGCGGGAGCAGTTCTTC; CDR3 protein: CATSSLQGREQFF
V gene: TRBV7-9; clone size: NA; J gene: TRBJ2-3; D gene: TRBD1; CDR3 DNA: TGTGCCAGCAGCGCAACCGGGACAGGGGTTACAGATACGCAGTATTTT; CDR3 protein: CASSATGTGVTDTQYF
V gene: TRBV6-1; clone size: NA; J gene: TRBJ2-7; D gene: TRBD2; CDR3 DNA: TGTGCCAGCAGTGAAGCCGGGACTAGCGGGAGCTACGAGCAGTACTTC; CDR3 protein: CASSEAGTSGSYEQYF
V gene: TRBV18; clone size: NA; J gene: TRBJ1-2; D gene: NA; CDR3 DNA: TGTGCCAGCTCACTGGGCACGGGGAATCTCAACTATGGCTACACCTTC; CDR3 protein: CASSLGTGNLNYGYTF
V gene: TRBV14; clone size: NA; J gene: TRBJ2-7; D gene: TRBD1; CDR3 DNA: TGTGCCAGCAGCCATAGGACAGGGTCTCGCTCCTACGAGCAGTACTTC; CDR3 protein: CASSHRTGSRSYEQYF
V gene: TRBV7-2; clone size: NA; J gene: TRBJ1-3; D gene: TRBD1; CDR3 DNA: TGTGCCAGCAGCCCGCAGGGGGCGGAAAACACCATATATTTT; CDR3 protein: CASSPQGAENTIYF
V gene: TRBV7-9; clone size: once; J gene: TRBJ1-4; D gene: TRBD1; CDR3 DNA: TGTGCCAGCAGCTGGACAGGGGCAGGTGAAAAACTGTTTTTT; CDR3 protein: CASSWTGAGEKLFF
V gene: TRBV24-1; clone size: NA; J gene: TRBJ1-1; D gene: NA; CDR3 DNA: TGTGCCACCAGAAATCTCCAGGGTGCTGAAGCTTTCTTT; CDR3 protein: CATRNLQGAEAFF
V gene: TRBV15; clone size: NA; J gene: TRBJ2-5; D gene: TRBD2; CDR3 DNA: TGTGCCACCAGTCCCGGGGGTAGCGGGGGCTTTGAGACCCAGTACTTC; CDR3 protein: CATSPGGSGGFETQYF
V gene: TRBV5-6; clone size: NA; J gene: TRBJ2-5; D gene: TRBD2; CDR3 DNA: TGTGCCAGCAGGGCGGGACTAGTGACGGAGACCCAGTACTTC; CDR3 protein: CASRAGLVTETQYF